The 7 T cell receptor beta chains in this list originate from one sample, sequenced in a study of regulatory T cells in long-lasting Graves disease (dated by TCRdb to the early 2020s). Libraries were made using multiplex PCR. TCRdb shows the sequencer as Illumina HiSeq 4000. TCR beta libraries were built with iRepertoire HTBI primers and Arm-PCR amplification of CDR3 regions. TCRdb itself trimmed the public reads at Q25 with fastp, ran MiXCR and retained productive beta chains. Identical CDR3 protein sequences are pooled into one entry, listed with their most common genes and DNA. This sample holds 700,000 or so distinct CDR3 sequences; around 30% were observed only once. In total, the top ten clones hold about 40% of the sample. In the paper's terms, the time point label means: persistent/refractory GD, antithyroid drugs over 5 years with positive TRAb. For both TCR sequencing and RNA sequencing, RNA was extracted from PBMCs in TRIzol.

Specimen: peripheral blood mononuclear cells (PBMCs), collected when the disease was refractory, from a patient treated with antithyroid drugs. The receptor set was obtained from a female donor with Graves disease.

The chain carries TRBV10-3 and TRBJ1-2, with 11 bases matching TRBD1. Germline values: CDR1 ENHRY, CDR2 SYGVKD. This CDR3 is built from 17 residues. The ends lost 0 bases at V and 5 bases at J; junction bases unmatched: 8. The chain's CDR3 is CAISESPDRGRRYGYTF. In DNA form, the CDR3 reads TGTGCCATCAGTGAGTCGCCGGACAGGGGGCGACGATATGGCTACACCTTC.

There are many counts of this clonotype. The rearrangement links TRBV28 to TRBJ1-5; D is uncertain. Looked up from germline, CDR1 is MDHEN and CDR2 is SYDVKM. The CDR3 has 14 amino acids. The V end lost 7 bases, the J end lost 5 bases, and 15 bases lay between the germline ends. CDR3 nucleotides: TGTGCCAGCATCTCCAGTCAGACTGATCAGCCCCAGCATTTT. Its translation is CASISSQTDQPQHF.

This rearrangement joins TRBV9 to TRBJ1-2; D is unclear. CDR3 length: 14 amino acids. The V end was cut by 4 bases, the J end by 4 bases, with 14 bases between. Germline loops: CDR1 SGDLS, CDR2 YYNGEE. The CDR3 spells CASSPLAAPYGYTF. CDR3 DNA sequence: TGTGCCAGCAGCCCCCTCGCAGCGCCCTATGGCTACACCTTC.

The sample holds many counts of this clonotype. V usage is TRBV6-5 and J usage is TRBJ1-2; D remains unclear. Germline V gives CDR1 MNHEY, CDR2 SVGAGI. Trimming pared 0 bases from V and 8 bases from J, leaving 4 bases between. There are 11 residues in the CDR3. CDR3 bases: TGTGCCAGCAGTTACTCCTGGGGCTACACCTTC. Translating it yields CASSYSWGYTF.

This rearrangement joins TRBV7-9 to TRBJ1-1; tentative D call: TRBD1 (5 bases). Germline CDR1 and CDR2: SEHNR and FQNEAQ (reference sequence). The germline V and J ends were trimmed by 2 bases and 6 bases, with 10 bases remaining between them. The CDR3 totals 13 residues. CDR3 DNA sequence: TGTGCCAGCAGCTTACAGGGAGGCCCTGAAGCTTTCTTT. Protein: CASSLQGGPEAFF. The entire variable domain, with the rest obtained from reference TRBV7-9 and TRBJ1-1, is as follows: DTGVSQNPRHKITKRGQNVTFRCDPISEHNRLYWYRQTLGQGPEFLTYFQNEAQLEKSRLLSDRFSAERPKGSFSTLEIQRTEQGDSAMYLCASSLQGGPEAFFGQGTRLTVV.

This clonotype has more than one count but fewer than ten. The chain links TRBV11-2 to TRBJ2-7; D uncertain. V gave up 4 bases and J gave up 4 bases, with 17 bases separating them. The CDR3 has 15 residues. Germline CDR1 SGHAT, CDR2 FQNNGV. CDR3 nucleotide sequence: TGTGCCAGCAGCTCCCTGGGTCGCTTCTCGTACGAGCAGTACTTC. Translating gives CASSSLGRFSYEQYF.

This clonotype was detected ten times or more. CDR3 loop: CASSEGSAGVETQYF. CDR3 nucleotides: TGTGCCAGCAGTGAGGGTTCAGCGGGAGTGGAGACCCAGTACTTC. The chain has TRBV2 and TRBJ2-5; 8 bases match TRBD2. Trimming removed 3 bases from V and 5 bases from J; junction bases left unmatched: 8. The CDR3 totals 15 residues. CDR1 SNHLY and CDR2 FYNNEI come from the germline V gene.